The T cell receptor beta chain described here comes from a study of control samples from healthy donors and cancer patients. Clones were read by immunoSEQ multiplex PCR, and TCRdb kept only the in-frame ones, dropping some. Here the sample spans about 250,000 clones, 82% being singletons. The length of the CDR3 is 12 residues. Between the trimmed V and J ends, which lost 6 bases and 6 bases, there was a span of 11 bases. Looked up from germline, CDR1 is SNHLY and CDR2 is FYNNEI. This TCR was sampled from a woman between 55 and 75 years old with lung cancer. The chain employs TRBV2 and TRBJ1-2; D unclear. Material for sequencing was PBMCs. CDR3 in DNA: TGTGCCAGCAGGTCCGACGGCGATGGCTACACCTTC. It specifies CASRSDGDGYTF.